A selection of T cell receptor beta chains follows, all from one sample in a study of OX40 agonist ivuxolimab in advanced cancers. Method: immunoSEQ multiplex PCR; TCRdb's copy keeps in-frame clones and lacks some. The sample yields 80,000 to 100,000 clones, around 90% seen once. The source was CD4+ or CD8+ T cells sorted from blood, collected in a trial of the OX40 agonist ivuxolimab. These receptors were obtained from an adult with an advanced solid tumor such as melanoma, head and neck, liver or kidney cancer. Both conserved end residues are part of each CDR3. Each record gives: V gene, clone size, D gene, J gene, CDR3 protein, CDR3 DNA. D genes are given only for firm matches. Where a row states a size, it is once, few, many or the class of an expanded clone; other rows omit it.

TRBV11-1	.	.	TRBJ1-2	CASSLGGPWSIGYTF	TGTGCCAGCAGCTTAGGGGGACCATGGTCGATAGGCTACACCTTC
TRBV27	.	.	TRBJ2-3	CASSYGRGDTQYF	TGTGCCAGCTCTTACGGACGAGGAGATACGCAGTATTTT
TRBV11-3	.	.	TRBJ1-6	CASSSLQGTGSPLHF	TGTGCCAGCAGCTCGCTTCAGGGGACCGGTTCACCCCTCCACTTT
TRBV7-8	.	TRBD2	TRBJ2-5	CASSPGGYQETQYF	TGTGCCAGCTCGCCGGGGGGGTACCAAGAGACCCAGTACTTC
TRBV11-2	.	.	TRBJ2-2	CASSYDRNTGELFF	TGTGCCAGCAGCTACGACAGGAACACCGGGGAGCTGTTTTTT
TRBV5-5	.	.	TRBJ1-3	CASRPGGSGNTIYF	TGTGCCAGCAGGCCGGGGGGTTCTGGAAACACCATATATTTT
TRBV7-9	once	TRBD1	TRBJ1-5	CASSLTGVSNQPQHF	TGTGCCAGCAGCTTGACAGGGGTTAGCAATCAGCCCCAGCATTTT
TRBV7-9	.	.	TRBJ2-7	CASSSPGARAYEQYF	TGTGCCAGCAGCTCGCCGGGGGCCCGAGCCTACGAGCAGTACTTC
TRBV18	.	.	TRBJ2-3	CASSPPILVADVTDTQYF	TGTGCCAGCTCACCACCGATCTTGGTAGCGGACGTCACAGATACGCAGTATTTT
TRBV7-9	.	TRBD1	TRBJ1-2	CASTFGLADRGYGYTF	TGTGCCAGCACCTTTGGGCTTGCGGACAGGGGCTATGGCTACACCTTC
TRBV10-3	.	.	TRBJ2-7	CAIMAGTDEQYF	TGTGCCATCATGGCGGGGACTGACGAGCAGTACTTC
TRBV6-6	.	.	TRBJ1-1	CASKGVEAFF	TGTGCCAGCAAGGGAGTAGAAGCTTTCTTT
TRBV25-1	.	.	TRBJ2-5	CASSVGGAGETQYF	TGTGCCAGCAGTGTGGGGGGGGCTGGTGAGACCCAGTACTTC
TRBV18	.	TRBD1	TRBJ2-1	CASSPGQGVYNEQFF	TGTGCCAGCTCACCCGGACAGGGGGTGTACAATGAGCAGTTCTTC
TRBV23-1	.	.	TRBJ2-7	CASSQSRAGSSYEQYF	TGCGCCAGCAGTCAATCGAGGGCAGGAAGCTCCTACGAGCAGTACTTC
TRBV14	.	.	TRBJ2-2	CASSQAIGTGELFF	TGTGCCAGCAGCCAAGCCATAGGCACCGGGGAGCTGTTTTTT
TRBV11-2	once	TRBD1	TRBJ1-2	CASSQDRGNGYTF	TGTGCCAGCAGCCAGGACAGGGGCAATGGCTACACCTTC
TRBV19	few	.	TRBJ1-2	CASSIAYGGGGYTF	TGTGCCAGTAGTATAGCATATGGGGGCGGCGGCTACACCTTC
TRBV4-2	.	TRBD1	TRBJ2-6	CASSQDKGTGLSGANVLTF	TGTGCCAGCAGCCAAGATAAAGGGACAGGGTTGTCGGGGGCCAACGTCCTGACTTTC
TRBV9	.	.	TRBJ1-4	CASSVGEESANEKLFF	TGTGCCAGCAGCGTAGGAGAGGAGTCGGCTAATGAAAAACTGTTTTTT
TRBV30	.	TRBD1	TRBJ1-2	CAWIQDRGYGYTF	TGTGCCTGGATTCAAGACAGGGGATATGGCTACACCTTC
TRBV6-5	.	TRBD1	TRBJ1-2	CASRTGASFYGYTF	TGTGCCAGCAGGACAGGGGCGTCCTTCTATGGCTACACCTTC
TRBV5-6	.	.	TRBJ2-6	CASSLSLGSGANVLTF	TGTGCCAGCAGCTTGTCTTTAGGTTCTGGGGCCAACGTCCTGACTTTC
TRBV5-4	.	.	TRBJ2-2	CASSLGGLRANTGELFF	TGTGCCAGCAGCTTGGGGGGTCTTAGAGCGAACACCGGGGAGCTGTTTTTT
TRBV7-9	.	TRBD1	TRBJ2-2	CASSPPRAQGSGELFF	TGTGCCAGCAGCCCCCCCCGTGCACAGGGGTCCGGGGAGCTGTTTTTT